The text below deals with one T cell receptor beta chain. This clonotype was detected many times. Its antigen is currently not known. Within one base of it there is no much larger clone, and no base qualities were kept. This entry is derived from a study of T cells in Graves' hyperthyroidism and ophthalmopathy (dated by TCRdb to between 2019 and 2020). Background for the entire study: Peripheral blood samples were taken at the time of initial diagnosis, prior to any treatment. TCR V-J signatures able to tell the groups apart were searched for in a discovery cohort of 100 patients, of whom 40 to 45 had Graves' ophthalmopathy and 55 to 60 had stable Graves' hyperthyroidism. Prospective prediction of ophthalmopathy was tested in an independent validation cohort of some 20 hyperthyroidism patients and 17 patients who later progressed to ophthalmopathy. For training and testing, the 80 to 100 patients in the discovery cohort were randomly divided in a 7:3 ratio. The study also compared thyroid tissue and blood T-cell repertoires from roughly 6 Graves' hyperthyroidism patients. Once sampling was done, hyperthyroidism patients were given methimazole at a starting dose of 30 mg daily, whereas ophthalmopathy patients were given high-dose intravenous methylprednisolone. TCR Vbeta CDR3 sequencing of approximately 140 peripheral blood samples (fewer than 45 ophthalmopathy, 75 or so hyperthyroidism and approximately 17 progressor patients) is reported in the paper.

Stable Graves' hyperthyroidism was defined as the absence of progression to ophthalmopathy over 18 months of follow-up. Hyperthyroidism patients were aged 18 to 65 years and newly diagnosed, with disease duration of less than 2 months. The study excluded patients with uncontrolled infections, other autoimmune diseases, pregnancy or lactation. Diagnoses were based on clinical symptoms, serum thyroxine and TRAb, thyroid ultrasound and orbital computed tomography. PBMCs were separated from 8 to 10 ml of fresh peripheral blood using Ficoll-Paque density gradient centrifugation. Total RNA was extracted with Trizol reagent, and quality was checked on an Agilent 2100 Bioanalyzer. Here is what the overall study found, with its caveats: Most expanded thyroid clonotypes (frequency above 0.001) were also found in blood, which suggests that blood repertoires may mirror thyroid immune responses. In validation, the model predicted progression to ophthalmopathy with 55% to 71% sensitivity and roughly 72% specificity, a median of 6.5 months before onset. Ophthalmopathy was separated from stable hyperthyroidism by a 13 V-J signature model, with 85% to 90% sensitivity and 81% to 82% specificity obtained in cross-validation and 80%/75% obtained in testing. Sample size was not statistically predetermined, and investigators were not blinded to group allocation.

The CDR3 runs 15 amino acids, cysteine and phenylalanine included. CDR3 DNA only is kept here, 45 bases in frame from base 1. V lost 3 bases and J lost 0 bases; the stretch between them is 9 bases long. CDR1 and CDR2 are drawn from the germline V gene: SGHNT, YENEEA. The TCR beta CDR3 regions were amplified from RNA transcripts. The first round of RT-PCR for the TCR CDR3 was performed with the HTBI primer set and the Qiagen OneStep RT-PCR kit. The libraries were constructed in a second round of multiplex PCR and then size-selected and purified. Libraries were sequenced paired-end with 100 bp reads on an Illumina HiSeq2000. For the original study's pipeline: SOAPnuke was used to process the raw data, with reads discarded if the reads contained adapters or uncalled bases, had a mean Phred below 15, or lacked an exact constant-primer or identifier match. High-quality paired reads were merged using COPE v1.2.5, and each unique nucleotide sequence was defined as a clonotype. Clonotypes were aligned to IMGT TRBV, TRBD and TRBJ reference segments using MiTCR v1.1. The analysis included only V-J combinations with a frequency above 0.0001, which together covered more than 98% of the repertoires. The TCS score was defined as the ratio of F50 (clonal expansion) to E x V (chaos), calculated using BLOSUM62-based TCRdist between CDR3 peptides within each V-J. Welch's t-statistics and random forest reduced fewer than 600 V-J features to around 14, which were used in a naive Bayes classifier (R e1071). TCRdb redid the processing of the public reads, applying fastp at Q25 and MiXCR, and retained in-frame beta chains. For every CDR3 protein sequence, its rows merge into one entry that carries the most common genes and DNA. The authors' filters were not applied to this entry. The sample records about 200,000 distinct CDR3 sequences, roughly a sixth of which are singletons. The ten largest make up around 48% of the sample.

This TCR was sampled from a woman between 45 and 65 years old with Graves' hyperthyroidism. The sample was blood. The chain is made from TRBV11-3 and TRBJ2-1, with the D gene uncertain. The DNA is TGTGCCAGCAGCTTGATCTTAAGCTCCTACAATGAGCAGTTCTTC. This sequence encodes CASSLILSSYNEQFF.